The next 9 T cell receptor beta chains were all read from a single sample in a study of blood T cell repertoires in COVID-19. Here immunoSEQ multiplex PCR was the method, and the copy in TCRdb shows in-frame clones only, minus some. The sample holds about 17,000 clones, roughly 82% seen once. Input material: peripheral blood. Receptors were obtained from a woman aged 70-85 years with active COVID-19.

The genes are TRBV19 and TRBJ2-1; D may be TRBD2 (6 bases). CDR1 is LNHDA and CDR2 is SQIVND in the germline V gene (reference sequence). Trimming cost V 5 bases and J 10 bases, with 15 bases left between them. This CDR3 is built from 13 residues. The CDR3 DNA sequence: TGTGCCAGTAGTGCGGGAACGGGACGCGAGCAGTTCTTC. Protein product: CASSAGTGREQFF.

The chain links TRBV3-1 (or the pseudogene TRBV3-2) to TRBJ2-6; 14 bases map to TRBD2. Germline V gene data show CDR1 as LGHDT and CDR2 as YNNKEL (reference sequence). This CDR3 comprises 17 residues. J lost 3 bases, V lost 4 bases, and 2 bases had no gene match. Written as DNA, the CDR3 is TGTGCCAGCAGCCGCGGACTAGCGGGAGGTGGGGCCAACGTCCTGACTTTC. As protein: CASSRGLAGGGANVLTF.

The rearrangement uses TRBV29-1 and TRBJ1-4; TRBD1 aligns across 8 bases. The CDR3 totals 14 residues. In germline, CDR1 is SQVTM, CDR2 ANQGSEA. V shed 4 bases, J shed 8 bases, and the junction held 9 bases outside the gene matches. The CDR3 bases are TGCAGCGTTGCCGAACAGGGGGTAGAGGAAAAACTGTTTTTT. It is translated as CSVAEQGVEEKLFF. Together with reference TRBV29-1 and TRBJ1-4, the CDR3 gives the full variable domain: SAVISQKPSRDICQRGTSLTIQCQVDSQVTMMFWYRQQPGQSLTLIATANQGSEATYESGFVIDKFPISRPNLTFSTLTVSNMSPEDSSIYLCSVAEQGVEEKLFFGSGTQLSVL.

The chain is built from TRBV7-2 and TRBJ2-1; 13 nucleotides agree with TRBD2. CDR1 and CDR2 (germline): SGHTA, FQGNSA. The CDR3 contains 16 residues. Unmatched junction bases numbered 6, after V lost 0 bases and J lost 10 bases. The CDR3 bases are TGTGCCAGCAGCTTAGCCGGGACTAGCGGGACTCTAGAGCAGTTCTTC. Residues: CASSLAGTSGTLEQFF.

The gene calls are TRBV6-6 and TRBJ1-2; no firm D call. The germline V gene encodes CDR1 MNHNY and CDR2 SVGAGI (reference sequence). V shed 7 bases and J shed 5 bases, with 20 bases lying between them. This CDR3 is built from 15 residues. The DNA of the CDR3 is TGTGCCAGCAACAAGGCCAGGTCCCCGGGATATGGCTACACCTTC. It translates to CASNKARSPGYGYTF.

CDR3 region: CASSQSGTTTYNEQFF. In DNA form, the CDR3 reads TGCGCCAGCAGTCAATCCGGGACAACTACGTACAATGAGCAGTTCTTC. This chain joins TRBV23-1 and TRBJ2-1; D might be TRBD1 (6 bases). TRBV23-1 is reported as an ORF; its role is uncertain. The CDR3 consists of 16 residues. V lost 0 bases, J lost 4 bases, and 13 bases lay in between.

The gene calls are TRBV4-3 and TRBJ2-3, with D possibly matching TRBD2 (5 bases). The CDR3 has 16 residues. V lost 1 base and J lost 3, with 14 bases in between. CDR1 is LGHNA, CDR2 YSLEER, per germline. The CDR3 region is CASSQGTAGGTDTQYF. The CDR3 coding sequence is TGCGCCAGCAGCCAAGGGACCGCCGGCGGGACAGATACGCAGTATTTT.

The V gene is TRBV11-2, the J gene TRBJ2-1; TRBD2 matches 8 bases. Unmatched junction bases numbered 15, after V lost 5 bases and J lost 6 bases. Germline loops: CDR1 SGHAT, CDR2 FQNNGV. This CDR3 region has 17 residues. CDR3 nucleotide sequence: TGTGCCAGCAGCATTCAGGGGTGGCTAGCGGGCGGCAATGAGCAGTTCTTC. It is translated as CASSIQGWLAGGNEQFF.

The CDR3 loop is CASSSYSRENTEAFF. For the CDR3, the DNA is TGTGCCAGCAGTTCGTACAGCCGGGAGAACACTGAAGCTTTCTTT. This chain connects TRBV27 to TRBJ1-1; the D is unclear. Looked up from germline, CDR1 is MNHEY and CDR2 is SMNVEV (reference sequence). The V and J ends lost 4 bases and 1 base respectively, with 13 bases between them. The length of the CDR3 is 15 residues.